Presented here are 20 T cell receptor beta chains from one specimen sequenced in a study of post-analysis software for immune sequencing data. General study results and limits: Among 5 or 6 TRBV segments more frequent in patients than controls were TRBV5-6, TRBV5-1 and TRBV20-1.

TCR beta cDNA libraries included unique molecular identifiers. TCRdb passed the PCR reads through MiXCR, listing each CDR3 protein once. This sample yields fewer than 850,000 distinct CDR3 sequences, of which 46% are seen a single time; 4.9% belongs to the top ten. Antigens of these TCRs are unknown. The sample consisted of blood. The receptors were gathered from a girl between 5 and 17 years old with multiple sclerosis.

This chain links TRBV5-6 with TRBJ2-7, with 9 bases that match TRBD1. V lost 4 bases, J lost 5 bases, and 10 bases stayed unmatched. The CDR3 contains 15 residues. The germline V gene has CDR1 SGHDT and CDR2 YYEEEE. The CDR3 reads CASSTLGQGRNEQYF. CDR3 DNA: TGTGCCAGCAGCACCTTGGGACAGGGTAGGAACGAGCAGTACTTC.

This clonotype was detected only once. This rearrangement joins TRBV2 to TRBJ2-3; D possibly corresponds to TRBD1 (5 bases). Germline assignment: CDR1 SNHLY and CDR2 FYNNEI. The CDR3 contains 14 residues. V dropped 8 bases and J dropped 4 bases, with 16 bases sitting between them. Here the CDR3 DNA reads TGTGCCAGCGGAAGGGGTAGGGTGGCAGATACGCAGTATTTT. This encodes CASGRGRVADTQYF.

This rearrangement joins TRBV6-1 to TRBJ1-2; D not certain. Trimming removed 0 bases from V and 7 bases from J, with 9 bases in between. This CDR3 has 13 residues. Germline V gene data show CDR1 as MNHNS and CDR2 as SASEGT. CDR3 amino acids: CASSEALTCGYTF. CDR3 nucleotide sequence: TGTGCCAGCAGTGAAGCTCTGACCTGTGGCTACACCTTC.

The V and J genes are TRBV3-1 and TRBJ2-7; D gene unclear. V dropped 5 bases and J dropped 0 bases, with 11 bases sitting between them. The CDR3 covers 14 residues. The germline gives CDR1 LGHDT, CDR2 YNNKEL (reference sequence). CDR3 coding DNA: TGTGCCAGCAGCACAGACATGGTCTCCTACGAGCAGTACTTC. It codes for CASSTDMVSYEQYF.

There are a few counts of this clonotype. The J gene is TRBJ2-7, the V gene TRBV3-1; 7 nucleotides agree with TRBD1. Per germline, CDR1 LGHDT and CDR2 YNNKEL (reference sequence). The trim removed 4 bases at V and 4 bases at J, leaving 10 bases unmatched. The CDR3 totals 15 residues. CDR3 protein: CASSPRTGMRYEQYF. The CDR3 DNA sequence: TGTGCCAGCAGCCCCCGGACAGGTATGCGATACGAGCAGTACTTC.

The sample holds a few counts of this clonotype. A junction end diverges from the germline sequence, so it may reflect a read error. The rearrangement joins TRBV29-1 to TRBJ2-1; either TRBD1 or TRBD2 may fit D (6 bases each). The CDR3 spans 13 residues. Germline CDR1 reads SQVTM; CDR2 reads ANQGSEA. This CDR3 is CSIESGAPNEQFF. For the CDR3, the DNA is TGCAGCATTGAATCGGGGGCCCCCAATGAGCAGTTCTTC.

Concerning this clonotype: The junction departs from the called germline gene at one end, perhaps through a read error. V and J are TRBV7-7 and TRBJ2-1; maybe TRBD2 (6 bases). The CDR3 length is 14 residues. Germline CDR1 and CDR2: SSHAT and FNYEAQ (reference sequence). CDR3 amino acids: CASSLGGIGDEQFF. The CDR3 nucleotides read TGTGCTAGCAGCTTAGGCGGGATAGGCGATGAGCAGTTCTTC.

V usage is TRBV20-1 and J usage is TRBJ2-7, with no clear D. Germline CDR1 DFQATT, CDR2 SNEGSKA (reference sequence). The CDR3 is 14 residues long. Trimming took off 5 bases at V and 0 bases at J, with 14 bases between the two ends. In nucleotides, the CDR3 is TGCAGTGCTGTAACTAACCCTAGCTCCTACGAGCAGTACTTC. Translated, it gives CSAVTNPSSYEQYF.

CDR3 bases: TGTGCCAGCAGTTTCTCTAGGAGAAGCGAGCAGTACTTC. This gives the protein CASSFSRRSEQYF. The chain is built from TRBV12-3 or TRBV12-4 and TRBJ2-5; D not certain. The DNA end is more similar to TRBJ2-7, so the J call may be wrong. The CDR3 covers 13 residues.

The chain employs TRBV7-9 and TRBJ2-1; D not certain. The CDR3 contains 14 residues. Germline loops: CDR1 SEHNR, CDR2 FQNEAQ (reference sequence). Trimming left V 11 bases short and J 5 bases short, with 19 bases between. This CDR3 is CAGKSVNFNNEQFF. The CDR3 coding sequence is TGTGCCGGCAAGAGTGTCAATTTCAACAATGAGCAGTTCTTC. The variable domain in full, with the rest retrieved from reference TRBV7-9 and TRBJ2-1, is DTGVSQNPRHKITKRGQNVTFRCDPISEHNRLYWYRQTLGQGPEFLTYFQNEAQLEKSRLLSDRFSAERPKGSFSTLEIQRTEQGDSAMYLCAGKSVNFNNEQFFGPGTRLTVL.

This chain connects TRBV6-5 to TRBJ2-5; TRBD2 is a possible D gene (5 bases). This CDR3 has 13 residues. Germline V lookup: CDR1 MNHEY, CDR2 SVGAGI. Trimming cost V 10 bases and J 1 base, with 13 bases left between them. The DNA of the CDR3 is TGTGCCATTAGCCGGGGAGCCCAAGAGACCCAGTACTTC. Translation gives CAISRGAQETQYF.

The rearrangement joins TRBV27 to TRBJ2-5; D might be TRBD2 (6 bases). Per the germline V gene, CDR1 is MNHEY and CDR2 is SMNVEV (reference sequence). Trimming removed 5 bases from V and 4 bases from J, with 17 bases in between. The CDR3 is 15 amino acids. The CDR3 sequence: CASSPEGRDGETQYF. The CDR3 DNA reads TGTGCCAGCAGTCCAGAGGGGCGGGACGGAGAGACCCAGTACTTC.

This clonotype was picked up a small number of times. The rearrangement joins TRBV24-1 to TRBJ2-3; D is ambiguous. The CDR3 is 13 residues long. Trimming pared 3 bases from V and 6 bases from J, leaving 9 bases between. Germline CDR1 is KGHDR and CDR2 is SFDVKD. The CDR3 sequence is CATSDASMDTQYF. CDR3 bases: TGTGCCACCAGTGATGCTTCGATGGATACGCAGTATTTT.

This clonotype was seen a few times. The CDR3 loop reads CASSQEPSPGEKLFF. The CDR3 DNA is TGCGCCAGCAGCCAAGAACCGTCCCCTGGGGAAAAACTGTTTTTT. The rearrangement uses TRBV4-1 and TRBJ1-4; D is uncertain. V was cut by 0 bases and J by 8 bases, with 13 bases left in between. Germline V gives CDR1 MGHRA, CDR2 YSYEKL. The CDR3 contains 15 residues.

The chain employs TRBV29-1 and TRBJ1-5; the D gene is possibly TRBD1 (5 bases). The CDR3 is made up of 16 amino acids. V was shortened by 6 bases and J by 1 base, with 19 bases between the two germline ends. Per the germline V gene, CDR1 is SQVTM and CDR2 is ANQGSEA. The CDR3 sequence is CSVSFGTPLSNQPQHF. DNA of the CDR3: TGCAGCGTGTCTTTCGGGACTCCACTAAGCAATCAGCCCCAGCATTTT.

The V gene is TRBV6-6, the J gene TRBJ1-5; a possible D gene is TRBD1 (6 bases). The CDR3 is 16 amino acids. V was shortened by 6 bases and J by 4 bases, with 19 bases between the two germline ends. Germline CDR1 reads MNHNY; CDR2 reads SVGAGI (reference sequence). CDR3 in DNA: TGTGCCAGCAGCTCTCGCCGGTCGACAGGAAATCAGCCCCAGCATTTT. It codes for CASSSRRSTGNQPQHF.

V usage is TRBV19 and J usage is TRBJ1-1; a possible D gene is TRBD1 (5 bases). The V end lost 3 bases, the J end lost 1 base, and 9 bases lay between the germline ends. The CDR3 length is 14 residues. The germline V gene encodes CDR1 LNHDA and CDR2 SQIVND (reference sequence). In DNA form, the CDR3 reads TGTGCCAGTAGTATTGCAGGGACGAACACTGAAGCTTTCTTT. Its translation is CASSIAGTNTEAFF.

The chain joins TRBV29-1 to TRBJ1-1, with 7 bases fitting TRBD1. J gave up 1 base and V 3 bases, and 2 bases lay outside the gene matches. The CDR3 totals 13 residues. Germline CDR1 reads SQVTM; CDR2 reads ANQGSEA. The DNA of the CDR3 is TGCAGCGTTGAGGAGGGGGCGAACACTGAAGCTTTCTTT. Its translation is CSVEEGANTEAFF.

The chain combines TRBV12-3 or TRBV12-4 with TRBJ2-1, with D tentatively TRBD1 or TRBD2 (5 bases each). The CDR3 sequence is 16 residues long. V was cut by 1 base and J by 4 bases, with 14 bases left in between. CDR3 residues: CASSLGGQGRYNEQFF. The CDR3 DNA reads TGTGCCAGCAGTTTAGGAGGGCAGGGACGATACAATGAGCAGTTCTTC.

CDR3 sequence (DNA): TGTGCCAGCAGTTCTTACGGACCTTACGAGCAGTACTTC. Amino acid sequence: CASSSYGPYEQYF. This chain uses TRBV27 with TRBJ2-7; the D is unclear. The germline V gene encodes CDR1 MNHEY and CDR2 SMNVEV (reference sequence). The CDR3 is 13 residues long. V dropped 4 bases and J dropped 4 bases, with 11 bases sitting between them.